This is a list of T cell receptor beta chains from one sample in a study of T cell responses to AZD1222 COVID-19 vaccine. Some clones are missing from TCRdb's copy, which holds only in-frame ones; the method was immunoSEQ multiplex PCR. The sample carries about 130,000 clones, approximately 85% recorded once. Source: peripheral blood, taken on day 0 of AZD1222 vaccination. These receptors were collected from an adult in good health. Both conserved end residues are part of each CDR3. The order of the fields is J gene, V gene, clone size, D gene, CDR3 protein, CDR3 DNA. A D gene is named only where the DNA matches it firmly. Rows may omit the clone size; those that give it use once, few, many or a size class.

TRBJ2-7	TRBV5-1	-	TRBD2	CASSWGLAGGVYEQYF	TGCGCCAGCAGCTGGGGCCTAGCGGGGGGTGTCTACGAGCAGTACTTC
TRBJ2-7	TRBV28	-	TRBD1	CASSLSPGQGNEQYF	TGTGCCAGCAGTTTATCTCCGGGACAGGGGAACGAGCAGTACTTC
TRBJ2-7	TRBV27	-	-	CASWDRTSSYEQYF	TGTGCCAGCTGGGACAGGACTAGCTCCTACGAGCAGTACTTC
TRBJ1-6	TRBV29-1	-	TRBD1	CSVGQGAKNSPLHF	TGCAGCGTTGGACAGGGGGCTAAAAATTCACCCCTCCACTTT
TRBJ1-4	TRBV11-2	-	TRBD1	CASQTGRSEKLFF	TGTGCCAGCCAGACAGGGCGTAGTGAAAAACTGTTTTTT
TRBJ1-6	TRBV3-1/TRBV3-2	-	-	CASRVGAYDNSPLHF	TGTGCCAGCAGGGTCGGGGCATACGATAATTCACCCCTCCACTTT
TRBJ2-4	TRBV15	-	TRBD1	CATSRPPPGQGNLAKNIQYF	TGTGCCACCAGCAGACCACCACCGGGACAGGGGAACCTAGCCAAAAACATTCAGTACTTC
TRBJ2-3	TRBV18	-	-	CASSPIRSPDTQYF	TGTGCCAGCTCACCCATCCGGTCCCCAGATACGCAGTATTTT
TRBJ1-2	TRBV5-1	-	-	CASSRNGGLFASGYTF	TGCGCCAGCAGCCGGAACGGGGGGCTCTTCGCCTCTGGCTACACCTTC
TRBJ2-7	TRBV10-3	-	-	CAISEPSGVSYEQYF	TGTGCCATCAGTGAGCCCTCGGGGGTCTCCTACGAGCAGTACTTC
TRBJ1-1	TRBV5-4	few	-	CASTPGGNTEAFF	TGTGCCAGCACCCCTGGGGGGAACACTGAAGCTTTCTTT
TRBJ1-2	TRBV19	-	-	CASSIDLKGARDGYTF	TGTGCCAGTAGTATAGATCTAAAGGGAGCGAGAGATGGCTACACCTTC
TRBJ2-3	TRBV28	-	TRBD2	CASQRGDTDTQYF	TGTGCCAGCCAACGGGGGGACACAGATACGCAGTATTTT
TRBJ2-7	TRBV2	-	TRBD2	CASSGGRLAGGADYEQYF	TGTGCCAGCAGCGGGGGCCGACTAGCGGGAGGTGCGGACTACGAGCAGTACTTC
TRBJ2-7	TRBV7-9	once	TRBD1	CASSTGQGRYEQYF	TGTGCCAGCAGCACCGGACAGGGTCGCTACGAGCAGTACTTC
TRBJ1-4	TRBV6-1	-	TRBD1	CASSESTGANEKLFF	TGTGCCAGCAGTGAGTCGACAGGGGCTAATGAAAAACTGTTTTTT
TRBJ2-7	TRBV10-3	-	-	CAISAGVSYEQYF	TGTGCCATCAGTGCAGGGGTCTCCTACGAGCAGTACTTC
TRBJ2-3	TRBV5-1	-	TRBD2	CASSPWRGGSTDTQYF	TGCGCCAGCAGTCCATGGCGGGGGGGCAGCACAGATACGCAGTATTTT
TRBJ1-2	TRBV6-2/TRBV6-3	-	TRBD1	CASSKQGRGYTF	TGTGCCAGCAGTAAACAGGGGCGAGGCTACACCTTC
TRBJ2-7	TRBV3-1/TRBV3-2	-	-	CASSQETRALTYEQYF	TGTGCCAGCAGCCAAGAGACCCGGGCCCTAACCTACGAGCAGTACTTC
TRBJ1-3	TRBV18	-	-	CASSSQGSGNTIYF	TGTGCCAGCTCGTCCCAGGGATCTGGAAACACCATATATTTT
TRBJ1-5	TRBV19	-	TRBD1	CASDRGRGSNQPQHF	TGTGCCAGCGACAGGGGGCGGGGTAGCAATCAGCCCCAGCATTTT
TRBJ2-3	TRBV18	-	-	CASSPRQTERPDTQYF	TGTGCCAGCTCACCACGCCAAACAGAGAGGCCAGATACGCAGTATTTT
TRBJ1-3	TRBV10-3	-	-	CAIGGGLGNTIYF	TGTGCCATCGGGGGGGGCCTTGGAAACACCATATATTTT
TRBJ2-7	TRBV27	-	-	CASSLTGSAYEQYF	TGTGCCAGCAGTTTGACAGGATCAGCCTACGAGCAGTACTTC
TRBJ1-2	TRBV9	-	-	CASSVVDWRGRQSNYGYTF	TGTGCCAGCAGCGTAGTAGACTGGAGGGGCCGTCAATCTAACTATGGCTACACCTTC
TRBJ1-1	TRBV3-1/TRBV3-2	-	-	CASSHGAGGTEAFF	TGTGCCAGCAGCCACGGGGCAGGAGGCACTGAAGCTTTCTTT
TRBJ1-4	TRBV2	-	TRBD1	CASNPGTGHEKLFF	TGTGCCAGCAACCCCGGGACAGGACATGAAAAACTGTTTTTT
TRBJ1-2	TRBV5-4	once	-	CASSFQVADGYTF	TGTGCCAGCAGCTTTCAGGTAGCAGATGGCTACACCTTC
TRBJ2-5	TRBV7-8	-	TRBD2	CASSFGLAGYQETQYF	TGTGCCAGCAGCTTTGGACTAGCGGGGTACCAAGAGACCCAGTACTTC
TRBJ1-5	TRBV28	once	-	CASRGTGSNQPQHF	TGTGCCAGCAGGGGGACCGGTAGCAATCAGCCCCAGCATTTT
TRBJ2-3	TRBV19	-	-	CASSLTDTQYF	TGTGCCAGTAGCCTCACAGATACGCAGTATTTT
TRBJ1-5	TRBV15	-	TRBD1	CATSRFRQGDQPQHF	TGTGCCACCAGCAGGTTCCGGCAGGGGGATCAGCCCCAGCATTTT
TRBJ1-2	TRBV6-4	-	-	CASSPQGGLYGYTF	TGTGCCAGCAGCCCCCAAGGGGGGCTGTATGGCTACACCTTC
TRBJ1-6	TRBV5-1	-	-	CASSSGQLNSPLHF	TGCGCCAGCAGCTCTGGACAGTTAAATTCACCCCTCCACTTT
TRBJ2-7	TRBV5-6	-	TRBD2	CASSLDGSGITYEQYF	TGTGCCAGCAGCTTGGATGGTAGCGGGATTACCTACGAGCAGTACTTC
TRBJ2-7	TRBV2	-	-	CASRDGTMFYEQYF	TGTGCCAGCAGAGACGGGACGATGTTCTACGAGCAGTACTTC
TRBJ2-3	TRBV4-3	-	-	CASSQEPSFTDTQYF	TGCGCCAGCAGCCAAGAACCCAGTTTCACAGATACGCAGTATTTT
TRBJ1-5	TRBV6-1	-	-	CASSEDRSNQPQHF	TGTGCCAGCAGTGAGGATAGGAGCAATCAGCCCCAGCATTTT
TRBJ1-2	TRBV9	few	-	CASSADNYGYTF	TGTGCCAGCAGCGCCGACAACTATGGCTACACCTTC
TRBJ2-7	TRBV7-8	-	-	CASSPDTTYEQYF	TGTGCCAGCAGCCCGGACACAACCTACGAGCAGTACTTC
TRBJ2-1	TRBV11-2	-	TRBD2	CASSRTSGNVEQFF	TGTGCCAGCAGCCGGACTAGCGGGAACGTTGAGCAGTTCTTC
TRBJ2-3	TRBV7-2	-	TRBD2	CASKRERTDTQYF	TGTGCCAGTAAGCGGGAGCGTACAGATACGCAGTATTTT
TRBJ1-1	TRBV2	-	-	CASSERQNTEAFF	TGTGCCAGCAGTGAACGACAGAACACTGAAGCTTTCTTT
TRBJ1-1	TRBV7-9	-	-	CASSRDNKNTEAFF	TGTGCCAGCAGCCGGGACAATAAGAACACTGAAGCTTTCTTT
TRBJ1-1	TRBV7-3	-	-	CASSRQANTEAFF	TGTGCCAGCAGCCGGCAGGCGAACACTGAAGCTTTCTTT
TRBJ2-2	TRBV19	-	TRBD1	CASRDAVTGLGELFF	TGTGCCAGTAGGGATGCAGTGACAGGGCTCGGGGAGCTGTTTTTT
TRBJ2-7	TRBV5-1	-	TRBD1	CASSSGGQGAYEQYF	TGCGCCAGCAGCTCCGGGGGACAGGGGGCTTACGAGCAGTACTTC
TRBJ2-7	TRBV29-1	-	-	CSVEVPAATYEQYF	TGCAGCGTTGAAGTCCCAGCGGCCACCTACGAGCAGTACTTC
TRBJ2-3	TRBV6-2/TRBV6-3	-	TRBD2	CASSYSRASGNGDTQYF	TGTGCCAGCAGTTACTCGAGGGCTAGCGGGAATGGAGATACGCAGTATTTT
TRBJ2-2	TRBV4-3	-	-	CASSQDDRGANTGELFF	TGCGCCAGCAGCCAAGATGATAGGGGCGCGAACACCGGGGAGCTGTTTTTT
TRBJ1-1	TRBV6-5	-	-	CASSPWGRMNTEAFF	TGTGCCAGCAGTCCTTGGGGCAGGATGAACACTGAAGCTTTCTTT
TRBJ2-3	TRBV14	few	TRBD2	CAMPRPPPTSGRDTQYF	TGTGCCATGCCCCGACCGCCGCCGACTAGCGGGCGAGATACGCAGTATTTT
TRBJ1-1	TRBV6-2/TRBV6-3	-	-	CASSYIKEGTEAFF	TGTGCCAGCAGTTACATTAAAGAGGGCACTGAAGCTTTCTTT
TRBJ2-7	TRBV4-2	-	TRBD2	CASSLTSGRASSYEQYF	TGTGCCAGCAGTCTTACTAGCGGGAGGGCGAGCTCCTACGAGCAGTACTTC
TRBJ2-1	TRBV6-1	-	-	CASSEYFGSNNEQFF	TGTGCCAGCAGTGAATATTTCGGGAGTAACAATGAGCAGTTCTTC
TRBJ1-6	TRBV7-8	-	-	CASSLVQGPSPLHF	TGTGCCAGCAGCTTAGTCCAGGGCCCTTCACCCCTCCACTTT
TRBJ2-7	TRBV12-3/TRBV12-4	-	-	CASSLAASYEQYF	TGTGCCAGCAGTTTGGCAGCCTCCTACGAGCAGTACTTC
TRBJ2-7	TRBV3-1/TRBV3-2	-	-	CASSQGRRGEQYF	TGTGCCAGCAGTCAGGGGCGCAGGGGCGAGCAGTACTTC